This entry is about one T cell receptor beta chain. The method was immunoSEQ multiplex PCR; TCRdb's version includes in-frame clones alone and lacks a portion of them. Found here are approximately 70,000 clones, roughly 94% of them singletons; the top ten hold roughly 1.5%. The data stem from a study of T cell changes during pregnancy in multiple sclerosis. Deletions cut 7 bases from V and 0 bases from J, with 14 bases between. Germline values: CDR1 SGDLS, CDR2 YYNGEE. This CDR3 spans 15 amino acids. The chain carries TRBV9 and TRBJ2-1, with D possibly being TRBD1 (7 bases). Specimen: peripheral blood, collected after pregnancy. This TCR was recovered from a female donor with multiple sclerosis, enrolled in a pregnancy study. This CDR3 is CASQAGGSSYNEQFF. Written as DNA, the CDR3 is TGTGCCAGCCAGGCAGGGGGGAGCTCCTACAATGAGCAGTTCTTC.